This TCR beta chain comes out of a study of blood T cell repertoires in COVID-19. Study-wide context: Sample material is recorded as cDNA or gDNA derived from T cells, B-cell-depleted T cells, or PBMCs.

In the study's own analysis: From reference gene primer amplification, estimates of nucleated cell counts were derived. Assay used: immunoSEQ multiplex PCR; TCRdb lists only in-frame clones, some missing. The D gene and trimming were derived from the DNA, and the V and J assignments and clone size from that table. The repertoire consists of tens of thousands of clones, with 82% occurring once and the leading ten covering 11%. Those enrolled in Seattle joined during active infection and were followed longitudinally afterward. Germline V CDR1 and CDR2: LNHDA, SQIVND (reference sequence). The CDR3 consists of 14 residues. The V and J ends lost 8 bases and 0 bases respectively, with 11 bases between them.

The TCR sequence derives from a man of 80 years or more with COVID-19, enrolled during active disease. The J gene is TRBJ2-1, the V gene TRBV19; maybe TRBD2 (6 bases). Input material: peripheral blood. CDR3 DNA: TGTGCCAGTGGTCGGAGGGTCTCCTACAATGAGCAGTTCTTC. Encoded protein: CASGRRVSYNEQFF.